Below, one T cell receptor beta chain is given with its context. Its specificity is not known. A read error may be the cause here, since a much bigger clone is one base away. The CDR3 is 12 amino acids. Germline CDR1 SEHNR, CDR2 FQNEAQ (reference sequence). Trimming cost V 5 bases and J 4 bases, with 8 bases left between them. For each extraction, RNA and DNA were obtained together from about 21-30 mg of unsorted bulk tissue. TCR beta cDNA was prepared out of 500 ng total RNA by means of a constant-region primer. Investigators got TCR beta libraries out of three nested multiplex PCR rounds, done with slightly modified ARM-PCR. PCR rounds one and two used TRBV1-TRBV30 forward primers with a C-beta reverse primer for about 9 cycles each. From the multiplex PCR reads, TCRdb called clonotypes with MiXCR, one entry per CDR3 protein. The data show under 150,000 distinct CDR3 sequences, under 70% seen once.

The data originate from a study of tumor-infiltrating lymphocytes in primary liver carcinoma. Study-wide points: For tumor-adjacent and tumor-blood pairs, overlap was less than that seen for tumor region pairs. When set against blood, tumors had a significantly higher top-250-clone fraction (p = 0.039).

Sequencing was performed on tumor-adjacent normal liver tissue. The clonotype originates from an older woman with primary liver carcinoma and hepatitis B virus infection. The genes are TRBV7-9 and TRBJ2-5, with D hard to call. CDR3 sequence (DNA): TGTGCCAGCAGCCCACCCGCAGAGACCCAGTACTTC. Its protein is CASSPPAETQYF. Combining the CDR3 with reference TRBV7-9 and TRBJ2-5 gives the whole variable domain DTGVSQNPRHKITKRGQNVTFRCDPISEHNRLYWYRQTLGQGPEFLTYFQNEAQLEKSRLLSDRFSAERPKGSFSTLEIQRTEQGDSAMYLCASSPPAETQYFGPGTRLLVL.